The following is a T cell receptor (beta chain) sequence with its context. This clonotype was observed at least ten times. Its antigen is still unknown. No qualities accompany the bases; no much larger clone lies one base away. These data originate in a study of human T cells and chemical hapten exposure (dated by TCRdb to the early 2020s). About the investigation overall: The libraries were sequenced as a pool, and the TCR yield per sample differed mostly because of small variations in library volumes within the pool. This study followed changes in the peripheral blood TCR repertoire in vivo during primary and secondary sensitization of alopecia patients to the hapten diphenylcyclopropenone (DPC). Both TCR alpha and TCR beta chains were sequenced from each blood RNA sample.

Points the paper makes about the study in general: Repeated subsampling changed both the strength of the expansion versus patch-test correlation and the threshold at which that correlation became significant. No change with DPC sensitization was found in the number of TCRs above 1 in 1000 frequency, and no evidence of global repertoire structure alterations was found.

CDR1 and CDR2 were assigned from the germline V gene (reference sequence) as DFQATT and SNEGSKA. The junction shows trimming of 0 bases on V and 9 bases on J, and the gene matches do not reach 10 bases of it. The cysteine opens and the phenylalanine closes a CDR3 of 16 amino acids. The read is trimmed to its CDR3 DNA, 48 bases read in frame from base 1. The time point label corresponds to: healthy volunteer bleed at 6 weeks. Total RNA was isolated from unfractionated whole blood collected in Tempus Blood RNA tubes. About five healthy volunteers acted as controls for TCR sequencing and had blood drawn at day 0, 2 weeks and 6 weeks. Library preparation employed RACE. Instrument used: NextSeq 500. During library preparation, unique molecular identifiers were attached to individual cDNA molecules so that TCRs could be counted in a quantitative, reproducible way. The published analysis was carried out like this. The median number of TCRs per sample was approximately 96,000, ranging from about 20,000 to 750,000. V, J and CDR3 annotation of the TCR reads was performed with the Decombinator software suite. For PS versus PT1 abundance plots, all samples were subsampled to the same number of TCRs (28,000). Expanded TCRs were defined as absent before sensitization and observed at least eight times at the 2-week time point. The public sequencing data were trimmed at Q25 with fastp and processed into clonotypes with MiXCR by TCRdb, which kept only in-frame beta chains. Every distinct CDR3 protein forms one entry, paired with its most common genes and DNA. The authors' filters were not applied to this entry. In all, the sample holds 65,000 or so distinct CDR3 sequences, and about 5.7% of those were seen once. Under 4.5% of the sample goes to the ten largest clones.

The sequence came from a female donor in good health. Some clones in this sample may be carry-over from other donors' samples. The chain employs TRBV20-1 and TRBJ1-6; 8 bases in the junction line up with TRBD1. The sample consisted of whole blood. CDR3 sequence: CSARDIQGEGSSPLHF. The DNA reads TGCAGTGCTAGAGATATACAGGGGGAAGGGAGTTCACCCCTCCACTTT.